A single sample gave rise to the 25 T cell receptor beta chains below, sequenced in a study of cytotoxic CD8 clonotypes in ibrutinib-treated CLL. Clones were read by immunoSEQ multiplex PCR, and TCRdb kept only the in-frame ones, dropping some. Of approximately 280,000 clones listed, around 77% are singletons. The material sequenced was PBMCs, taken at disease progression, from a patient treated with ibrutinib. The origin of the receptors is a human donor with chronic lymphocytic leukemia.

The CDR3: CATSRGQGYTGELFF. The DNA for the CDR3 is TGTGCCACCAGCAGAGGACAGGGCTACACCGGGGAGCTGTTTTTT. The chain recombines TRBV15 with TRBJ2-2, with 7 nucleotides matching TRBD1. J was trimmed by 3 bases and V by 1 base; bases with no gene match: 2. The germline CDR1 and CDR2 sequences are LNHNV and YYDKDF (reference sequence). The CDR3 is 15 amino acids.

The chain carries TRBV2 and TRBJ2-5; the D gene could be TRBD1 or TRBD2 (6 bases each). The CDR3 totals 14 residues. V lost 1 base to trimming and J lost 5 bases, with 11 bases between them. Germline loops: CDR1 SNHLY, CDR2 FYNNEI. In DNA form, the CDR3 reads TGTGCCAGCAGTGAAGAGGGGGGCGCGGAGACCCAGTACTTC. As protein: CASSEEGGAETQYF.

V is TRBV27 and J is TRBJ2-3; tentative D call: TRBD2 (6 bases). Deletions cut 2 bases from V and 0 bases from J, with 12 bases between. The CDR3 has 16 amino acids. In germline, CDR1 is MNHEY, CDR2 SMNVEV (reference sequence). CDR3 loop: CASSLRGGASTDTQYF. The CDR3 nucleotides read TGTGCCAGCAGTTTACGGGGCGGGGCCAGCACAGATACGCAGTATTTT.

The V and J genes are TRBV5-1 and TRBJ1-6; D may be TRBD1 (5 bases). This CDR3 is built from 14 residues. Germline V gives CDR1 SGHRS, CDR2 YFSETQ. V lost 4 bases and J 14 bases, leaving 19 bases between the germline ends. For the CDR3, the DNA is TGCGCCAGCAGCCTCCGAGGGGACGTGGTATCCCTCCACTTT. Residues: CASSLRGDVVSLHF.

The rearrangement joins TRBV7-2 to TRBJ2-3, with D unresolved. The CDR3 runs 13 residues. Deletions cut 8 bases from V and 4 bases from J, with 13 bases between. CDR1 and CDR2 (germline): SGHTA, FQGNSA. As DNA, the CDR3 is TGTGCCAGCGGTACCTCGGCCGCAGATACGCAGTATTTT. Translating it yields CASGTSAADTQYF.

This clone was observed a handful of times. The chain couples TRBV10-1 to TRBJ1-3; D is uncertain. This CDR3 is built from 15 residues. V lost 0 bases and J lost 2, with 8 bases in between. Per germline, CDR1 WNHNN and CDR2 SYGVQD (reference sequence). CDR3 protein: CASSESSGAGNTIYF. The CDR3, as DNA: TGCGCCAGCAGTGAGTCGTCTGGGGCTGGAAACACCATATATTTT.

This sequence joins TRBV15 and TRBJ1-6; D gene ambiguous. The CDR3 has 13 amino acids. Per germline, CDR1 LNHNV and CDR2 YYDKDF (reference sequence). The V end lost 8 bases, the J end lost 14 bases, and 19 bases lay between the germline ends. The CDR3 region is CATRPDGRFSLHF. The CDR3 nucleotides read TGTGCCACCCGGCCGGACGGCCGTTTCTCCCTCCACTTT.

The CDR3 sequence is CASIRRGHYEQYF. CDR3 sequence (DNA): TGTGCCAGCATCAGGCGGGGGCACTACGAGCAGTACTTC. This sequence joins TRBV28 and TRBJ2-7; a possible D gene is TRBD2 (7 bases). Trimming stripped 7 bases from V and 3 bases from J, with 13 bases between. The CDR3 has 13 residues. CDR1 is MDHEN and CDR2 is SYDVKM in the germline V gene.

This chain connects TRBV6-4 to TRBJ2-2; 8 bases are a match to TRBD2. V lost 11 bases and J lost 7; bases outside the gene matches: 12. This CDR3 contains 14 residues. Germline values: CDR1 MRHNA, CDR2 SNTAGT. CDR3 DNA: TGTGCCTCGAGACCCACGGGGGGGAACGGGGAGCTGTTTTTT. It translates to CASRPTGGNGELFF.

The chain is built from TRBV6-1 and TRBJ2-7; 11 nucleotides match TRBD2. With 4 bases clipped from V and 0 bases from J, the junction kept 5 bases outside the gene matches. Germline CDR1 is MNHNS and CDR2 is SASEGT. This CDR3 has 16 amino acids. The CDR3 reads CASSATSGGPSYEQYF. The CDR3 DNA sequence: TGTGCCAGCAGTGCTACTAGCGGGGGACCCTCCTACGAGCAGTACTTC.

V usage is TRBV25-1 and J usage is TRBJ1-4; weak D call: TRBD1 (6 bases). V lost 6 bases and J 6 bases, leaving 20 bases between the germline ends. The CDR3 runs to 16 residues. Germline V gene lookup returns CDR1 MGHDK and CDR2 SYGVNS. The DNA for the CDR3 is TGTGCCAGCAGCTCCCCTTGGGGCAGGGGTGATGAAAAACTGTTTTTT. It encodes CASSSPWGRGDEKLFF.

Here the CDR3 DNA reads TGTGCCAGCAATAAGGGACTAGCGGATAGCTCCTACGAGCAGTACTTC. It is translated as CASNKGLADSSYEQYF. The chain uses TRBV2 and TRBJ2-7, with 11 bases fitting TRBD2. The CDR3 has 16 amino acids. V trimming: 7 bases; J trimming: 0 bases; junction bases outside the gene matches: 8. In germline, CDR1 is SNHLY, CDR2 FYNNEI.

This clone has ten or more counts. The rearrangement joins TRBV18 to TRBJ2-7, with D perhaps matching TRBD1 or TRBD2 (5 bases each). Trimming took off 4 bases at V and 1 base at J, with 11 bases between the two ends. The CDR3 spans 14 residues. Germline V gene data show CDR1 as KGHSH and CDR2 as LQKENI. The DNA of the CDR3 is TGTGCCAGCTCACTAACGGGGCTTTCCTACGAGCAGTACTTC. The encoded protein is CASSLTGLSYEQYF.

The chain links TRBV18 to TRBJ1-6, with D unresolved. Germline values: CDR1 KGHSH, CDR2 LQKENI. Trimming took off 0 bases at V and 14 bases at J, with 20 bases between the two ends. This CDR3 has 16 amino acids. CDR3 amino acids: CASSPPLGKRDSSLHF. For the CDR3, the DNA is TGTGCCAGCTCACCACCGCTTGGGAAACGGGATTCGTCCCTCCACTTT.

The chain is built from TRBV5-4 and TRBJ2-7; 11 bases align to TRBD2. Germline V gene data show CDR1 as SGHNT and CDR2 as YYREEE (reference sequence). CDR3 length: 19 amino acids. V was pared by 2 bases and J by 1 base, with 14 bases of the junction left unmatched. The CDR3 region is CASSFPIHRTSGLSYEQYF. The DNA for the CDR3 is TGTGCCAGCAGCTTCCCAATACACAGGACTAGCGGGCTGTCCTACGAGCAGTACTTC.

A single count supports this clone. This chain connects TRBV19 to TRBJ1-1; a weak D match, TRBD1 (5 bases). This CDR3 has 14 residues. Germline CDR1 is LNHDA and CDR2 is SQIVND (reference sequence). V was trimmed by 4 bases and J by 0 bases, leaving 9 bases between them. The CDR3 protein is CASSKGPLNTEAFF. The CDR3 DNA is TGTGCCAGTAGTAAGGGACCGCTGAACACTGAAGCTTTCTTT.

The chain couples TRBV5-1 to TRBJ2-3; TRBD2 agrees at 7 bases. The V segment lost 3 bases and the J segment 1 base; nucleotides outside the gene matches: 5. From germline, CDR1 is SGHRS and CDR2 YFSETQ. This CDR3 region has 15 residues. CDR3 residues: CASSSTSMGTDTQYF. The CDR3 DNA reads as TGCGCCAGCAGCTCGACTAGCATGGGCACAGATACGCAGTATTTT.

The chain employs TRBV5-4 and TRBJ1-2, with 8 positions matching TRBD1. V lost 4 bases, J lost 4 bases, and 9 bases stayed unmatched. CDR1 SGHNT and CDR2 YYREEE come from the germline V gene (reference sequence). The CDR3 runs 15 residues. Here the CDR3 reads CASSPDRGDFYGYTF. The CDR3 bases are TGTGCCAGCAGCCCCGACAGGGGTGACTTCTATGGCTACACCTTC.

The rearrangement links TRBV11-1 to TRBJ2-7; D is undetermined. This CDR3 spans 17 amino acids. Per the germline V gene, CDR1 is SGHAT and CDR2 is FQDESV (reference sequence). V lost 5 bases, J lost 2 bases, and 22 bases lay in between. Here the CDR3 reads CASSISPGVTEPYEQYF. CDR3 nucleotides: TGTGCCAGCAGCATAAGCCCAGGTGTAACCGAACCCTACGAGCAGTACTTC.

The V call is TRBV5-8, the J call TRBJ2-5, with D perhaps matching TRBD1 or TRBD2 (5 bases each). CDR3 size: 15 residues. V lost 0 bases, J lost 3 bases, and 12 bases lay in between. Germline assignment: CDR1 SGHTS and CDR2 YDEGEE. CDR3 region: CASSLAGAREETQYF. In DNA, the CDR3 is TGTGCCAGCAGCTTGGCCGGGGCTAGAGAAGAGACCCAGTACTTC.

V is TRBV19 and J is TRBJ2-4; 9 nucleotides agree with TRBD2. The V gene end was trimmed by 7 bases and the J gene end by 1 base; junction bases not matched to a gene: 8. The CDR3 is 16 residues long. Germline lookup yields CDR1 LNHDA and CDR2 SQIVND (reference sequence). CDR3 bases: TGTGCCAGTACCTATAGCGGGAGTGGGGCCAAAAACATTCAGTACTTC. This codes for CASTYSGSGAKNIQYF.

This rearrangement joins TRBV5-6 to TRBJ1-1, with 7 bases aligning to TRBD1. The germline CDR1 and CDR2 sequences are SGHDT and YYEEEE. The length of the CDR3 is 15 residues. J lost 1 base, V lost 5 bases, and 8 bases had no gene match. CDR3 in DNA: TGTGCCAGCAGACCTACCGGGACAGCGAACACTGAAGCTTTCTTT. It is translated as CASRPTGTANTEAFF.

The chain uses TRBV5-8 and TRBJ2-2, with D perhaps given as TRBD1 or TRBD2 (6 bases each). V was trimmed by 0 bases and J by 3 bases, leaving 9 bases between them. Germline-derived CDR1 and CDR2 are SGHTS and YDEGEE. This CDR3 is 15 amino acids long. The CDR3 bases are TGTGCCAGCAGCTTGGAGGGGGACTACACCGGGGAGCTGTTTTTT. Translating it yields CASSLEGDYTGELFF.

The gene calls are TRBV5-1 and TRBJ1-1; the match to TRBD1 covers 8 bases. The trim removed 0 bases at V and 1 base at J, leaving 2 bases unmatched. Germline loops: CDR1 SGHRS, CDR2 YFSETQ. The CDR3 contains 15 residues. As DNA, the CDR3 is TGCGCCAGCAGCTTGGGACAGGGGACGAACACTGAAGCTTTCTTT. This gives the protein CASSLGQGTNTEAFF.

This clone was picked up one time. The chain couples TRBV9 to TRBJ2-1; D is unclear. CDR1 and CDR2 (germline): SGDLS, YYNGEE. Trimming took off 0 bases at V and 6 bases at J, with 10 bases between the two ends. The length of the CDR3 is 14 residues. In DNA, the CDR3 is TGTGCCAGCAGCGTAGGAGGTAGCTTCAATGAGCAGTTCTTC. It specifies CASSVGGSFNEQFF.